This TCR beta chain was captured in a study of shared T cell receptors in the human thymus. Produced via immunoSEQ multiplex PCR; TCRdb's table is partial and in-frame only. The profile shows hundreds of thousands of clones, more than 75% of them singletons. The same specimen was also included in a second study, on human thymus T cells. That study reports: Thymic resections from corrective heart surgery supplied the tissue. Unrelated people showed highly overlapping thymic repertoires, related research reported.

This TCR was sampled from a boy under two years old with a congenital heart defect. Sequenced sample: thymocytes.

The CDR3: CASSPAGFGSGNTIYF. Written as DNA, the CDR3 is TGTGCCAGCAGTCCAGCAGGGTTCGGCTCTGGAAACACCATATATTTT. The chain carries TRBV4-2 and TRBJ1-3, with D possibly matching TRBD1 (5 bases). Per the germline V gene, CDR1 is LGHNA and CDR2 is YNFKEQ. The CDR3 spans 16 residues. Trimming stripped 6 bases from V and 0 bases from J, with 15 bases between.